Listed here are 2 T cell receptor beta chains from one sample, sequenced in a study of vaccination effects on CD4 cells after COVID-19. The data were produced by immunoSEQ multiplex PCR, yet TCRdb's version contains in-frame clones alone and is incomplete. The sample has tens of thousands of clones, around 73% seen once. These receptors' targets are unknown. It was after around eleven days of culture that CD4+ T cells were isolated. Two doses of either BNT162b2 or mRNA-1273 were given to each participant. The source material was CD4+ T cells from PBMCs cultured without peptide, sampled after COVID-19 vaccination. These receptors originate from a human donor who received a COVID-19 vaccine.

The V and J genes are TRBV24-1 and TRBJ1-2; 10 nucleotides align to TRBD1. In germline, CDR1 is KGHDR, CDR2 SFDVKD. CDR3 length: 15 residues. Trimming removed 4 bases from V and 4 bases from J; junction bases left unmatched: 5. CDR3 loop: CATSEPGQGTYGYTF. DNA for the CDR3: TGTGCCACCAGTGAACCGGGACAGGGGACCTATGGCTACACCTTC.

The V and J genes are TRBV6-5 and TRBJ1-6, with D unresolved. The CDR3 spans 13 residues. Germline CDR1 and CDR2: MNHEY and SVGAGI. The ends were cut back, 5 bases at V and 7 bases at J, with 9 bases in the middle. CDR3 sequence reads: CASSLEENSPLHF. The CDR3, as DNA: TGTGCCAGCAGTCTCGAGGAAAATTCACCCCTCCACTTT.